The clone carrying this T cell receptor beta chain was detected ten times or more. The source of the sample is a study of neurological immune-mediated disorders. In TCRdb, the 5' RACE reads were re-called with MiXCR into one record per CDR3 protein. The table includes tens of thousands of distinct CDR3 sequences, 3% to 4% detected once. The CDR3 extends over 17 amino acids. J gave up 4 bases and V 6 bases, and 17 bases lay outside the gene matches. This sequence joins TRBV12-3 or TRBV12-4 and TRBJ2-7; the match to TRBD2 covers 8 bases. The sequencing sample was made of PBMCs. This clonotype originated in a woman aged 45 to 65 with multiple sclerosis. For the CDR3, the DNA is TGTGCCAGCAGCATCGCACGCCTACGGGGGGGCGGGTACGAGCAGTACTTC. Its protein product is CASSIARLRGGGYEQYF.